One and the same sample provided the 21 T cell receptor beta chains below, sequenced in a study of low-dose radiotherapy and immunotherapy resistance in tumors. TRAV and TRBV primers primed cDNA for both TCRalpha and TCRbeta. Amplification, which lasted 20 to 25 PCR cycles, used a constant-region primer and V-primer adapter to amplify TCRs. Using its own MiXCR run on the reads, TCRdb lists one record per CDR3 protein. The table records about 9,800 distinct CDR3 sequences, over 35% of them present only once. The receptor source for this set is a human donor with advanced metastatic prostate, ovarian, gallbladder or colorectal cancer (not recorded which). This table probably holds off-target reads from a library built for another chain.

This clonotype is labeled as medium-sized. The chain has TRBV12-3 or TRBV12-4 and TRBJ2-2; possibly TRBD2 for D (6 bases). The CDR3 consists of 15 residues. V shed 2 bases and J shed 5 bases, with 12 bases lying between them. The CDR3 DNA follows: TGTGCCAGCAGTTTAAGAGGGGCGGGAACCGGGGAGCTGTTTTTT. Protein sequence: CASSLRGAGTGELFF.

This clonotype was seen a few times. This rearrangement joins TRBV28 to TRBJ2-7; no clear D. Germline V gene data show CDR1 as MDHEN and CDR2 as SYDVKM. This CDR3 comprises 16 residues. Trimming stripped 3 bases from V and 0 bases from J, with 15 bases between. CDR3 DNA sequence: TGTGCCAGCAGTTTGACGGTCAGCCGTTTCTCCTACGAGCAGTACTTC. Translating gives CASSLTVSRFSYEQYF.

This chain uses TRBV9 with TRBJ2-6; unclear D gene. CDR1 and CDR2 (germline): SGDLS, YYNGEE. V lost 5 bases to trimming and J lost 2 bases, with 17 bases between them. CDR3 length: 17 residues. CDR3 sequence reads: CASSFGSTGAGANVLTF. CDR3 DNA: TGTGCCAGCAGTTTCGGGTCTACTGGGGCTGGGGCCAACGTCCTGACTTTC. Full variable domain (outside the CDR3, taken from reference TRBV9 and TRBJ2-6): DSGVTQTPKHLITATGQRVTLRCSPRSGDLSVYWYQQSLDQGLQFLIQYYNGEERAKGNILERFSAQQFPDLHSELNLSSLELGDSALYFCASSFGSTGAGANVLTFGAGSRLTVL.

This clonotype was seen a few times. The chain is built from TRBV7-9 and TRBJ2-5; the D is unclear. CDR1 is SEHNR and CDR2 is FQNEAQ in the germline V gene (reference sequence). The V and J ends lost 5 bases and 7 bases respectively, with 17 bases between them. The CDR3 is 14 amino acids. The CDR3 DNA is TGTGCCAGCAGCGAGGCGCAATTTCAACCGACCCAGTACTTC. This codes for CASSEAQFQPTQYF.

This clonotype was detected only a few times. This may be a read error, as it is one base from a much larger clone. The chain couples TRBV6-9 to TRBJ1-2; maybe TRBD1 (6 bases). The V gene lost 8 bases and the J gene lost 4 bases, with 17 bases spanning the gap. The germline CDR1 and CDR2 sequences are MNHGY and SVAAGI. The CDR3 is 14 amino acids. The CDR3 DNA reads as TGTGCCAGCGGCTATTCACAGGGCGGCTATGGCTACACCTTC. Its protein is CASGYSQGGYGYTF.

The chain uses TRBV12-3 or TRBV12-4 and TRBJ2-1, with 7 bases identical to TRBD1. This CDR3 has 15 amino acids. V lost 6 bases and J lost 10; bases outside the gene matches: 15. DNA for the CDR3: TGTGCCAGCAGCCGTCTAGACAGGGCCCCAGGGGAGCAGTTCTTC. It codes for CASSRLDRAPGEQFF.

This clonotype qualifies as medium-sized (0.01 to 0.1%). CDR3 loop: CASSLGGRVNEAFF. CDR3 bases: TGCGCCAGCAGCTTGGGCGGCAGGGTTAATGAAGCTTTCTTT. J is TRBJ1-1 and V is TRBV5-1, with D possibly TRBD1 on 5 matching bases. V lost 0 bases, J lost 7 bases, and 13 bases lay in between. The CDR3 sequence is 14 residues long. CDR1 SGHRS and CDR2 YFSETQ come from the germline V gene.

The chain has TRBV15 and TRBJ2-5, with D maybe TRBD1 (5 bases). The germline V and J ends were trimmed by 0 bases and 2 bases, with 10 bases remaining between them. CDR1 LNHNV and CDR2 YYDKDF come from the germline V gene (reference sequence). There are 15 residues in the CDR3. Here the CDR3 DNA reads TGTGCCACCAGCAGAGAGGTCGACAGACAAGAGACCCAGTACTTC. Amino acid sequence: CATSREVDRQETQYF.

The chain recombines TRBV7-2 with TRBJ2-3; 15 positions agree with TRBD2. Germline lookup yields CDR1 SGHTA and CDR2 FQGNSA. V was pared by 6 bases and J by 2 bases, with 15 bases of the junction left unmatched. CDR3 length equals 20 residues. The CDR3 DNA is TGTGCCAGCAGGCAACCGGGACTAGCGGGAGGAAAAGAAAACACAGATACGCAGTATTTT. This sequence encodes CASRQPGLAGGKENTDTQYF.

In its sample, this clonotype was seen a few times. V and J are TRBV5-1 and TRBJ1-2; 12 bases are shared with TRBD1. J gave up 7 bases and V 10 bases, and 11 bases lay outside the gene matches. This CDR3 spans 14 amino acids. Per the germline V gene, CDR1 is SGHRS and CDR2 is YFSETQ. CDR3 nucleotide sequence: TGCGCCGGATCTCCGGGACAGGGGGCGCTTGGCTACACCTTC. Its protein is CAGSPGQGALGYTF.

This clonotype was counted only a few times. The gene calls are TRBV7-8 and TRBJ1-2; D ambiguous. Germline assignment: CDR1 SGHVS and CDR2 FQNEAQ. V dropped 0 bases and J dropped 3 bases, with 11 bases sitting between them. The CDR3 is made up of 15 amino acids. The CDR3 sequence: CASSLARGGDYGYTF. In nucleotides, the CDR3 is TGTGCCAGCAGCTTAGCGCGAGGAGGAGACTATGGCTACACCTTC.

The chain links TRBV10-2 to TRBJ2-5; D is undetermined. CDR1 and CDR2 (germline): WSHSY, SAAADI. V was clipped by 11 bases and J by 5 bases, with 24 bases between them. The CDR3 length is 15 residues. The DNA for the CDR3 is TGCGCCTCAAAAAGGCAGAACCTAGGTTTGGAGACCCAGTACTTC. This codes for CASKRQNLGLETQYF.

This clonotype was recorded a few times. V usage is TRBV12-3 or TRBV12-4 and J usage is TRBJ2-2; TRBD2 is a possible D gene (6 bases). Trimming cost V 0 bases and J 6 bases, with 11 bases left between them. The CDR3 is made up of 15 amino acids. The CDR3 bases are TGTGCCAGCAGTTTAGCAATCTCTAGCGCCGGGGAGCTGTTTTTT. Its protein is CASSLAISSAGELFF.

The rearrangement joins TRBV5-4 to TRBJ2-5; 9 bases map to TRBD2. This CDR3 is 16 amino acids long. V lost 6 bases to trimming and J lost 5 bases; unmatched junction nucleotides: 14. Germline assignment: CDR1 SGHNT and CDR2 YYREEE (reference sequence). The CDR3 loop is CASILSSGMGIETQYF. CDR3 DNA: TGTGCCAGCATCCTCTCTAGCGGGATGGGCATTGAGACCCAGTACTTC.

This rearrangement joins TRBV20-1 to TRBJ2-1; TRBD2 matches at 7 bases. The CDR3 spans 14 residues. Germline V gene lookup returns CDR1 DFQATT and CDR2 SNEGSKA (reference sequence). V gave up 6 bases and J gave up 0 bases; unmatched junction bases: 5. The CDR3 region has the DNA TGCAGTGCCGGGGGGACTACCTCCTACAATGAGCAGTTCTTC. Amino acid sequence: CSAGGTTSYNEQFF.

The V and J genes are TRBV15 and TRBJ2-7; 9 nucleotides agree with TRBD1. The CDR3 is 14 residues long. With V trimmed by 3 bases and J by 5 bases, 5 bases remained unmatched. CDR1 and CDR2 from the germline V gene are LNHNV and YYDKDF (reference sequence). CDR3 nucleotide sequence: TGTGCCACCAGCAGGGGGGACAGGGAACACGAGCAGTACTTC. Translated, it gives CATSRGDREHEQYF. Looking up the rest from reference TRBV15 and TRBJ2-7 gives the full variable domain: DAMVIQNPRYQVTQFGKPVTLSCSQTLNHNVMYWYQQKSSQAPKLLFHYYDKDFNNEADTPDNFQSRRPNTSFCFLDIRSPGLGDTAMYLCATSRGDREHEQYFGPGTRLTVT.

The CDR3 nucleotides are TGTGCCAGCAGCCAGTACCAAGACAGGGGCTACAATGAGCAGTTCTTC. Translated: CASSQYQDRGYNEQFF. The gene calls are TRBV3-1 and TRBJ2-1, with 8 nucleotides matching TRBD1. CDR3 length: 16 residues. J gave up 3 bases and V 3 bases, and 7 bases lay outside the gene matches. CDR1 is LGHDT and CDR2 is YNNKEL in the germline V gene (reference sequence).

With regard to this clonotype: This may be a read error, as it is one base from a much larger clone. This rearrangement joins TRBV10-2 to TRBJ1-5; D gene ambiguous. The CDR3 length is 13 residues. The germline V and J ends were trimmed by 6 bases and 3 bases, with 9 bases remaining between them. Germline V lookup: CDR1 WSHSY, CDR2 SAAADI. As DNA, the CDR3 is TGCGCCAGCAGATACGGGCTCAATCAGCCCCAGCATTTT. This translates into CASRYGLNQPQHF.

CDR3: CSVEARGQIFGNTIYF. The CDR3 bases are TGCAGCGTTGAAGCAAGGGGCCAGATCTTTGGAAACACCATATATTTT. The chain couples TRBV29-1 to TRBJ1-3; maybe TRBD1 (5 bases). The CDR3 length is 16 residues. Germline values: CDR1 SQVTM, CDR2 ANQGSEA. Between the trimmed V and J ends, which lost 1 base and 3 bases, there was a span of 16 bases.

This clonotype was counted a few times. This chain uses TRBV25-1 with TRBJ1-1; TRBD1 aligns across 7 bases. Trimming at V came to 1 base and at J to 6 bases, leaving 5 bases not matched to a gene. The germline CDR1 and CDR2 sequences are MGHDK and SYGVNS. The CDR3 covers 14 residues. The CDR3 protein is CASSELEGASEAFF. The CDR3 bases are TGTGCCAGCAGTGAATTAGAGGGGGCATCTGAAGCTTTCTTT.

The rearrangement uses TRBV14 and TRBJ2-2; perhaps TRBD2 as D (6 bases). The CDR3 has 17 amino acids. V was cut by 1 base and J by 0 bases, with 12 bases left in between. Germline V lookup: CDR1 SGHDN, CDR2 FVKESK. The CDR3 loop reads CASSQVPGRTNTGELFF. The CDR3 coding sequence is TGTGCCAGCAGCCAAGTCCCAGGGAGGACGAACACCGGGGAGCTGTTTTTT.